Listed here are 20 T cell receptor beta chains from one sample, sequenced in a study of T cell changes during pregnancy in multiple sclerosis. The repertoire was sequenced with immunoSEQ multiplex PCR; TCRdb's copy has only in-frame clones and lacks some. The sample lists about 89,000 clones; over 90% were seen once. Sequencing used peripheral blood, obtained in the third trimester of pregnancy. The origin of the receptors is a female donor with multiple sclerosis, enrolled in a pregnancy study.

The genes are TRBV2 and TRBJ1-1; D remains unclear. V was shortened by 6 bases and J by 6 bases, with 14 bases between the two germline ends. This CDR3 has 13 amino acids. Germline V CDR1 and CDR2: SNHLY, FYNNEI. As DNA, the CDR3 is TGTGCCAGCAGGGCCCGATTTGTCGCTGAAGCTTTCTTT. Translating gives CASRARFVAEAFF.

This clone came up once. The rearrangement uses TRBV30 and TRBJ1-3; D call uncertain. V was cut by 0 bases and J by 0 bases, with 6 bases left in between. The germline V gene has CDR1 GTSNPN and CDR2 SVGIG (reference sequence). The CDR3 has 14 amino acids. The CDR3 DNA sequence: TGTGCCTGGAGTGTACACACCTCTGGAAACACCATATATTTT. This gives the protein CAWSVHTSGNTIYF.

The rearrangement joins TRBV30 to TRBJ2-4; D might be TRBD2 (5 bases). V was trimmed by 0 bases and J by 4 bases, leaving 10 bases between them. CDR3 length: 14 residues. Per germline, CDR1 GTSNPN and CDR2 SVGIG (reference sequence). CDR3 nucleotides: TGTGCCTGGAGTGTTTTCCGGAGGAAAAACATTCAGTACTTC. Translation gives CAWSVFRRKNIQYF.

V is TRBV2 and J is TRBJ2-2, with TRBD2 matching 11 bases. The CDR3 length is 16 residues. Trimming cost V 4 bases and J 5 bases; bases outside gene matches: 6. Germline V lookup: CDR1 SNHLY, CDR2 FYNNEI. CDR3 sequence: CASSGLAGGGTGELFF. The CDR3 coding sequence is TGTGCCAGCAGTGGATTAGCGGGAGGGGGAACCGGGGAGCTGTTTTTT.

In DNA form, the CDR3 reads TGTGCCAGCTGGAGCGAGGGGGTGAACACCGGGGAGCTGTTTTTT. Protein: CASWSEGVNTGELFF. J is TRBJ2-2 and V is TRBV5-6; D possibly corresponds to TRBD1 (6 bases). This CDR3 has 15 amino acids. CDR1 SGHDT and CDR2 YYEEEE come from the germline V gene. Trimming stripped 7 bases from V and 1 base from J, with 14 bases between. The complete variable domain, with remaining parts taken from reference TRBV5-6 and TRBJ2-2, reads DAGVTQSPTHLIKTRGQQVTLRCSPKSGHDTVSWYQQALGQGPQFIFQYYEEEERQRGNFPDRFSGHQFPNYSSELNVNALLLGDSALYLCASWSEGVNTGELFFGEGSRLTVL.

The V gene is TRBV4-3, the J gene TRBJ1-4; 8 nucleotides agree with TRBD1. After removal of 0 bases from V and 4 bases from J, the junction contained 1 base not matched to a gene. Per germline, CDR1 LGHNA and CDR2 YSLEER. This CDR3 region has 15 residues. CDR3: CASSQEQGGNEKLFF. CDR3 sequence (DNA): TGCGCCAGCAGCCAAGAACAGGGGGGTAATGAAAAACTGTTTTTT.

This clone showed up just once. V and J are TRBV18 and TRBJ2-5; D is perhaps TRBD2 (6 bases). Germline CDR1 reads KGHSH; CDR2 reads LQKENI. This CDR3 comprises 15 residues. Trimming left V 5 bases short and J 1 base short, with 14 bases between. In DNA form, the CDR3 reads TGTGCCAGCTCAAGGGCTAGCGCTATCCAAGAGACCCAGTACTTC. Translated, it gives CASSRASAIQETQYF.

The chain combines TRBV6-1 with TRBJ2-3; a weak D match, TRBD1 (6 bases). The germline V gene encodes CDR1 MNHNS and CDR2 SASEGT. The V end lost 1 base, the J end lost 6 bases, and 11 bases lay between the germline ends. The CDR3 extends over 14 amino acids. The CDR3 DNA follows: TGTGCCAGCAGTGAAGGTGGGGGCTGGGATACGCAGTATTTT. As protein: CASSEGGGWDTQYF.

The gene calls are TRBV10-3 and TRBJ1-1; no reliable D call. With 7 bases removed from V and 7 bases from J, the gap between germline ends came to 13 bases. Germline-derived CDR1 and CDR2 are ENHRY and SYGVKD. The length of the CDR3 is 12 residues. The CDR3 is CAIKDTRREAFF. The CDR3 DNA is TGTGCCATCAAAGACACACGACGTGAAGCTTTCTTT.

The chain employs TRBV25-1 and TRBJ1-5; 9 nucleotides match TRBD1. CDR1 and CDR2 from the germline V gene are MGHDK and SYGVNS. V trimming: 7 bases; J trimming: 0 bases; junction bases outside the gene matches: 13. The CDR3 is 18 residues long. As DNA, the CDR3 is TGTGCCAGCACCCAGACGGGACAGGGACATTATAGCAATCAGCCCCAGCATTTT. It encodes CASTQTGQGHYSNQPQHF.

This sequence joins TRBV4-1 and TRBJ2-3; D is perhaps TRBD1 (5 bases). The CDR3 is 15 residues long. Germline V lookup: CDR1 MGHRA, CDR2 YSYEKL. V lost 4 bases and J 6 bases, leaving 17 bases between the germline ends. In DNA form, the CDR3 reads TGCGCCAGCAGCCTGGGGCCCTCAGGGCCCGATACGCAGTATTTT. Translation gives CASSLGPSGPDTQYF.

The CDR3 sequence: CASSSGQGASAGELFF. CDR3 sequence (DNA): TGTGCCAGCAGTTCTGGACAGGGGGCGTCCGCCGGGGAGCTGTTTTTT. The chain recombines TRBV6-5 with TRBJ2-2, with 11 positions matching TRBD1. CDR1 and CDR2 from the germline V gene are MNHEY and SVGAGI. CDR3 length equals 16 residues. V shed 4 bases, J shed 6 bases, and the junction held 7 bases outside the gene matches.

This chain uses TRBV10-3 with TRBJ2-5; D gene uncertain. V was cut by 2 bases and J by 4 bases, with 11 bases left in between. Germline loops: CDR1 ENHRY, CDR2 SYGVKD. The CDR3 consists of 14 residues. The CDR3 region is CAISERGEGETQYF. The CDR3 DNA sequence: TGTGCCATCAGTGAGAGAGGAGAAGGAGAGACCCAGTACTTC.

This clone was picked up one time. V usage is TRBV6-5 and J usage is TRBJ1-6; no clear D. The CDR3 sequence is 13 residues long. Trimming removed 3 bases from V and 7 bases from J, with 7 bases in between. In germline, CDR1 is MNHEY, CDR2 SVGAGI. The CDR3 DNA is TGTGCCAGCAGTTATCGAGGGAATTCACCCCTCCACTTT. It specifies CASSYRGNSPLHF.

The V call is TRBV6-6, the J call TRBJ2-1; 11 bases align to TRBD2. Trimming cost V 5 bases and J 4 bases; bases outside gene matches: 4. Germline CDR1 is MNHNY and CDR2 is SVGAGI (reference sequence). The CDR3 has 15 residues. The CDR3 DNA reads as TGTGCCAGCAGTCCTACTAGCGGGAGATACAATGAGCAGTTCTTC. Encoded protein: CASSPTSGRYNEQFF.

This clone appeared once. The V and J genes are TRBV5-1 and TRBJ2-3, with D uncertain. Germline CDR1 reads SGHRS; CDR2 reads YFSETQ. Trimming left V 1 base short and J 0 bases short, with 9 bases between. This CDR3 region has 15 residues. The CDR3 protein is CASSLFGDSTDTQYF. The CDR3 coding sequence is TGCGCCAGCAGCTTGTTCGGTGATAGCACAGATACGCAGTATTTT.

This rearrangement joins TRBV19 to TRBJ2-1; 10 bases line up with TRBD1. With 6 bases clipped from V and 2 bases from J, the junction kept 4 bases outside the gene matches. Germline V CDR1 and CDR2: LNHDA, SQIVND (reference sequence). The CDR3 spans 15 residues. The CDR3 reads CASRRDRGTYNEQFF. The CDR3 DNA reads TGTGCCAGTAGGAGGGACAGGGGTACCTACAATGAGCAGTTCTTC.

V usage is TRBV18 and J usage is TRBJ2-7; D possibly corresponds to TRBD2 (5 bases). V dropped 0 bases and J dropped 4 bases, with 16 bases sitting between them. CDR1 is KGHSH and CDR2 is LQKENI in the germline V gene. The CDR3 has 16 residues. This CDR3 is CASSPPWETKNYEQYF. The CDR3 DNA sequence: TGTGCCAGCTCACCACCTTGGGAGACCAAGAATTACGAGCAGTACTTC.

CDR3 sequence (DNA): TGTGCCAGCTCATACGACAGGGGACGCACTGAAGCTTTCTTT. This encodes CASSYDRGRTEAFF. The chain links TRBV18 to TRBJ1-1, with 8 bases matching TRBD1. CDR1 KGHSH and CDR2 LQKENI come from the germline V gene. This CDR3 has 14 amino acids. Unmatched junction bases numbered 6, after V lost 5 bases and J lost 4 bases.

The V gene is TRBV9, the J gene TRBJ2-7; TRBD1 aligns across 12 bases. The germline gives CDR1 SGDLS, CDR2 YYNGEE. V lost 2 bases and J lost 3; bases outside the gene matches: 3. CDR3 length: 15 residues. CDR3 nucleotides: TGTGCCAGCAGCGTCGGGACAGGGGGCAACTACGAGCAGTACTTC. It specifies CASSVGTGGNYEQYF.